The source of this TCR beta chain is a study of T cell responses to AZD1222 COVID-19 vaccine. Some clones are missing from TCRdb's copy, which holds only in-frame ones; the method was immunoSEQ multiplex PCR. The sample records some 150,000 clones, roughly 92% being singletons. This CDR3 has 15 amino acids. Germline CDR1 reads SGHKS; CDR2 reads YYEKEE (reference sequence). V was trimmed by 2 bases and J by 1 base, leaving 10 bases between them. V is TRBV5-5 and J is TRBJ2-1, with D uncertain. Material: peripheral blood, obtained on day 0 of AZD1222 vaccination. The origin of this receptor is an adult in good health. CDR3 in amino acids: CASSLSPSSYNEQFF. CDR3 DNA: TGTGCCAGCAGCTTATCACCGTCATCCTACAATGAGCAGTTCTTC.